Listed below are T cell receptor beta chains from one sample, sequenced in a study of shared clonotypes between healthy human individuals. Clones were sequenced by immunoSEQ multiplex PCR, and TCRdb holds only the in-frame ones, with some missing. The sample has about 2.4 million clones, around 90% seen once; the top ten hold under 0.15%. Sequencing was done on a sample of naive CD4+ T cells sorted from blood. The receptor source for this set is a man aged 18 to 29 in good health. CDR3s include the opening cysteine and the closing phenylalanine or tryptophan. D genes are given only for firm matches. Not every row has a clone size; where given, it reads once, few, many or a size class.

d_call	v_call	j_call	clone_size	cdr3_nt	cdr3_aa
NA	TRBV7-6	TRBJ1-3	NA	TGTGCCAGCAGCTTAGGTCAGGGCGGGACTGGAAACACCATATATTTT	CASSLGQGGTGNTIYF
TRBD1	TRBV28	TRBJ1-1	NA	TGTGCCAGCAGTCCTCGACAGGGGGCGAACACTGAAGCTTTCTTT	CASSPRQGANTEAFF
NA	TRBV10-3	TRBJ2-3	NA	TGTGCCATCAGTGAAAGACGGCAGGACACCACAGGTACGCAGTATTTT	CAISERRQDTTGTQYF
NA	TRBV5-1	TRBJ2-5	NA	TGCGCCAGCAGCTTGTCTACCCGGGGCAACCAAGAGACCCAGTACTTC	CASSLSTRGNQETQYF
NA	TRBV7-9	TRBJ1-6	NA	TGTGCCAGCAGGGACCGGGACATTGATTCACCCCTCCACTTT	CASRDRDIDSPLHF
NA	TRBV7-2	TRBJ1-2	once	TGTGCCAGCAGCTTATTAAGCATGACTGGGGTCTCTGGCTACACCTTC	CASSLLSMTGVSGYTF
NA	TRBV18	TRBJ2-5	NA	TGTGCCAGCTCACCATTGGGAACGTCGTACCAAGAGACCCAGTACTTC	CASSPLGTSYQETQYF
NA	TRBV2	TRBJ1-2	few	TGTGCCAGCAGTGTTATGGATAGGGGTGGCTACACCTTC	CASSVMDRGGYTF
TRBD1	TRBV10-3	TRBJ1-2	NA	TGTGCCATCAGTACAGGGGGCTCTAACTATGGCTACACCTTC	CAISTGGSNYGYTF
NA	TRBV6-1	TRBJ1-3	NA	TGTGCCAGCAGTGAACCAGGGGAAGCTGGAAACACCATATATTTT	CASSEPGEAGNTIYF
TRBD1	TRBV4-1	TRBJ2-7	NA	TGCGCCAGCAGCCAAGAGCAGGGGACAGTTGCCTACGAGCAGTACTTC	CASSQEQGTVAYEQYF
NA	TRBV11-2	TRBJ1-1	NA	TGTGCCAGCAGCTTAGATAGTAAAGGGGCCTTTAGGTCCATGGACACTGAAGCTTTCTTT	CASSLDSKGAFRSMDTEAFF
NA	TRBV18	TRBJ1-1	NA	TGTGCCAGCTCACCACAGGACAAGAACACTGAAGCTTTCTTT	CASSPQDKNTEAFF
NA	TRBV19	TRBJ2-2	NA	TGTGCCAGTAGTATAGAAACAGGCGGCAACCTGAACACCGGGGAGCTGTTTTTT	CASSIETGGNLNTGELFF
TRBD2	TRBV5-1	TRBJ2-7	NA	TGCGCCAGCAGCTCTGGGGGGGTCCCTGCCTACGAGCAGTACTTC	CASSSGGVPAYEQYF
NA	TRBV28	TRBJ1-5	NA	TGTGCCAGCAGTTTATCCAGGTACAATCAGCCCCAGCATTTT	CASSLSRYNQPQHF
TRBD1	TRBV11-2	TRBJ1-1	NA	TGTGCCAGCAGCATAGTGGGACAGGGGAGGACTGAAGCTTTCTTT	CASSIVGQGRTEAFF
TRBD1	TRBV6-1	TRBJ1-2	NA	TGTGCCAGCAGTCGGGGACAGGGGAACTATGGCTACACCTTC	CASSRGQGNYGYTF
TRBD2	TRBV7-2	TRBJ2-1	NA	TGTGCCAGCAGCTTAATCGGCGGGAGAGTCGATGAGCAGTTCTTC	CASSLIGGRVDEQFF
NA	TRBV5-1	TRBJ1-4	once	TGCGCCAGCAGCTTGACGCCAGCTGCAACTAATGAAAAACTGTTTTTT	CASSLTPAATNEKLFF
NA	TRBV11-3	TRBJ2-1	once	TGTGCCAGCAGCGCCTTCGGGACCAAAGGGGATGAGCAGTTCTTC	CASSAFGTKGDEQFF
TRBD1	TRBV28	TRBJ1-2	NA	TGTGCCAGCAGCCTAGGACAGGTCTATGGCTACACCTTC	CASSLGQVYGYTF
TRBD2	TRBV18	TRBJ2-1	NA	TGTGCCAGCTCACCACGGACTAGCGGGAGCGGTGAGCAGTTCTTC	CASSPRTSGSGEQFF
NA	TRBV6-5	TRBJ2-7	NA	TGTGCCAGCAGTTACCACGGGACCGGCTACGAGCAGTACTTC	CASSYHGTGYEQYF
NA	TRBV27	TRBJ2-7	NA	TGTGCCAGCAGTTTAGGGACGGGGCTACCCTACGAGCAGTACTTC	CASSLGTGLPYEQYF
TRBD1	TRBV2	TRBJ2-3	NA	TGTGCCAGCAGCACATTCCGGGACAGGGGGGTTGTTTTT	CASSTFRDRGVVF
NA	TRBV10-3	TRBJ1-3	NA	TGTGCCATCAGACCCGGAGACTCTGGAAACACCATATATTTT	CAIRPGDSGNTIYF
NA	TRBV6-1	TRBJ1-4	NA	TGTGCCAGCAGAAGGGCAGCAACTAATGAAAAACTGTTTTTT	CASRRAATNEKLFF
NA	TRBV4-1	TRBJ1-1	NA	TGCGCCAGCAGCCAAGATCGAGTAAATTGGGGGGCAGAAGCTTTCTTT	CASSQDRVNWGAEAFF
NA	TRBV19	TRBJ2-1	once	TGTGCCAGTAGTAGAGGGACCGGGAATGAGCAGTTCTTC	CASSRGTGNEQFF
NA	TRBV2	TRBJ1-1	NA	TGTGCCAGCCGGGGGGGAGTGAACACTGAAGCTTTCTTT	CASRGGVNTEAFF
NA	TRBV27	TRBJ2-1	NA	TGTGCCAGCAGTCTCTACAATGAGCAGTTCTTC	CASSLYNEQFF
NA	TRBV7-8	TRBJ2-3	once	TGTGCCAGCAGCCAGAGAACAGATACGCAGTATTTT	CASSQRTDTQYF
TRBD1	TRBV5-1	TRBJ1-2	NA	TGCGCCAGCAGCTTGGGAGGGACAGCCAACTATGGCTACACCTTC	CASSLGGTANYGYTF
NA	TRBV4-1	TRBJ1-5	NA	TGCGCCAGCAGCCAGGATCCGGGACAATTGGGTCAGCCCCAGCATTTT	CASSQDPGQLGQPQHF
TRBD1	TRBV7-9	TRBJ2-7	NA	TGTGCCAGCAGCTTAGCTGCAGGACAGGACTACGAGCAGTACTTC	CASSLAAGQDYEQYF
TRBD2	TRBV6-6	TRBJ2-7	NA	TGTGCCAGCAGTTACCCCGGCGGGAGGTCCTACGAGCAGTACTTC	CASSYPGGRSYEQYF
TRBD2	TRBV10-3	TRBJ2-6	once	TGTGCCATCAGTGGCCTAGCGGGGGACTCTGGGGCCAACGTCCTGACTTTC	CAISGLAGDSGANVLTF
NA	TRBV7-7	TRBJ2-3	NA	TGTGCTAGCAGCTTAGGAACAGGCCTCGGTGCAGATACGCAGTATTTT	CASSLGTGLGADTQYF
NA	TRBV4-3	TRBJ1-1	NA	TGCGCCAGCAGTCTAGAAGGGACGAACACTGAAGCTTTCTTT	CASSLEGTNTEAFF
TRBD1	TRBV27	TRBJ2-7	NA	TGTGCCAGCAGTCAGACAGGGACCTACGAGCAGTACTTC	CASSQTGTYEQYF
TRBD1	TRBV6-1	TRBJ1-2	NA	TGTGCCAGCAGAGGGACAGCTAACTATGGCTACACCTTC	CASRGTANYGYTF
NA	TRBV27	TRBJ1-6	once	TGTGCCAGCAGTTTACTTGGGTCATGGGAGAATTCACCCCTCCACTTT	CASSLLGSWENSPLHF
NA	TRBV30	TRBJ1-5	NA	TGTGCCTGGAGTGGGACTGAAAGCCAGCCCCAGCATTTT	CAWSGTESQPQHF
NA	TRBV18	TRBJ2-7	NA	TGTGCCAGCTCACCCGGACCCCCCCCTACGGGCGAGCAGTGCTTC	CASSPGPPPTGEQCF
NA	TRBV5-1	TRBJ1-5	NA	TGCGCCAGCAGCTCAGCGCAGGGTCAGCCCCAGCATTTT	CASSSAQGQPQHF
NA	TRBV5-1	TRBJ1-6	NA	TGCGCCAGCAGCTTGGCTGAGGTTGGGTCTTCACCCCTCCACTTT	CASSLAEVGSSPLHF
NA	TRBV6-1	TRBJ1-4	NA	TGTGCCACGCTCCGGGCCAGGGCAGAAAAACTGTTTTTT	CATLRARAEKLFF
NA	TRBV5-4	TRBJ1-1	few	TGTGCCAGCAGCCCCAGGAACACTGAAGCTTTCTTT	CASSPRNTEAFF